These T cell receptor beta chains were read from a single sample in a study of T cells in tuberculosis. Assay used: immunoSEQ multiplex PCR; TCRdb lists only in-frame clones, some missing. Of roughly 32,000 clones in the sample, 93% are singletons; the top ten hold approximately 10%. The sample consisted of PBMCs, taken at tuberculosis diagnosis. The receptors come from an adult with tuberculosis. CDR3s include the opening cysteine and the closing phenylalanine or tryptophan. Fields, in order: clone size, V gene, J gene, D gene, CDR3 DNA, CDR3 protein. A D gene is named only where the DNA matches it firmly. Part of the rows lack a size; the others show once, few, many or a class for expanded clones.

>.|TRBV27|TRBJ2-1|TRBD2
TGTGCCAGCAGTTTATCGTCCCTAGCGGGAGGGTATGAGCAGTTCTTC
CASSLSSLAGGYEQFF
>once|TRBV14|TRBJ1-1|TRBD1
TGTGCCAGCAGCCAAGAACAGGGGGCATGGGACACTGAAGCTTTCTTT
CASSQEQGAWDTEAFF
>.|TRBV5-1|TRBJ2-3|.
TGCGCCAGCAGCCCCGGAGGCAGGGGAGGGGTAGATACGCAGTATTTT
CASSPGGRGGVDTQYF
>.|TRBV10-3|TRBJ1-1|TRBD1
TGTGCCATCAGTGCGAACGACAGGGGGAACACTGAAGCTTTCTTT
CAISANDRGNTEAFF
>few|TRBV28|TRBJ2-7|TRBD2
TGTGCCAGCAGCCCTCTCTCGGGAGGGTCCTACGAGCAGTACTTC
CASSPLSGGSYEQYF
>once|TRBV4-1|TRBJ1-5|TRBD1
TGCGCCAGCAGCCCCGGGACAGGGGTAGATCAGCCCCAGCATTTT
CASSPGTGVDQPQHF
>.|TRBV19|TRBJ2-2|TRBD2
TGTGCCAGTACCCCGGGTGGGCGGGGGTCCGGGGAGCTGTTTTTT
CASTPGGRGSGELFF
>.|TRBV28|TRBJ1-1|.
TGTGCCAGCAGTTTTGAGTCTGAAGCTTTCTTT
CASSFESEAFF
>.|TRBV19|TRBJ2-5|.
TGTGCCAGTAGTAACGTCCGAGATGAGACCCAGTACTTC
CASSNVRDETQYF
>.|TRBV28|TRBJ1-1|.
TGTGCCAGCAGTTTAGCTATACCCAGGGGCTTGAACACTGAAGCTTTCTTT
CASSLAIPRGLNTEAFF
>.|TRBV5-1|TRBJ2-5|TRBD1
TGCGCCAGCAGCGAGGCAGGGGGCTATGAGACCCAGTACTTC
CASSEAGGYETQYF
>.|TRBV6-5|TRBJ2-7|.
TGTGCCAGCAGTTCCACCTACGAGCAGTACTTC
CASSSTYEQYF
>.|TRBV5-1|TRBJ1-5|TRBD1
TGCGCCAGCAGCTTGGGGACAGGGAAGGGTCAGCCCCAGCATTTT
CASSLGTGKGQPQHF
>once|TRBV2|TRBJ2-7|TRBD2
TGTGCCAGCTGTGAGCGGGGCGTCGTCGAGCAGTACTTC
CASCERGVVEQYF
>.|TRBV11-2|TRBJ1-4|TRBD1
TGTGCCAGCAGCCGGACAGGCGTTAATGAAAAACTGTTTTTT
CASSRTGVNEKLFF
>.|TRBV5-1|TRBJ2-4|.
TGCGCCAGCAGCTTGGACTTTAAAAACATTCAGTACTTC
CASSLDFKNIQYF
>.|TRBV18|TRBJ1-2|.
TGTGCCAGCTCCCGCGACACGGCGTCATCACCGCGAGTCTATGGCTACACCTTC
CASSRDTASSPRVYGYTF
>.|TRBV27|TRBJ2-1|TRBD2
TGTGCCAGCATACTAGCGGGAGGGCCGAGCTCCTACAATGAGCAGTTCTTC
CASILAGGPSSYNEQFF
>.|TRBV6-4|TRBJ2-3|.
TGTGCCAGCAGTGACAGGAGAGGGACAGATACGCAGTATTTT
CASSDRRGTDTQYF
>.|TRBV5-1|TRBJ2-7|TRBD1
TGCGCCAGCAGCTTAGGGACAGAAGGGGAGCAGTACTTC
CASSLGTEGEQYF
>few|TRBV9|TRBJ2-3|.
TGTGCCAGCAGCGTCGGGACTCTCAGCACAGATACGCAGTATTTT
CASSVGTLSTDTQYF
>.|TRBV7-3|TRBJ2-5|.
TGTGCCAGCAGCCTCGGGTCTCCCGGAGAGACCCAGTACTTC
CASSLGSPGETQYF
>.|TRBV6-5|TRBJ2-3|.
TGTGCCAGCAGGATCACCACAGGGATCACAGATACGCAGTATTTT
CASRITTGITDTQYF
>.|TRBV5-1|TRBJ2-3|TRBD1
TGCGCCAGCAGTTTGGGACAGGGGAGCACAGATACGCAGTATTTT
CASSLGQGSTDTQYF
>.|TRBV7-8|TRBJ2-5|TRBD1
TGTGCCAGCACCGCTGGGACAGGTGGGGTCCTCAGCGCAGAGACCCAGTACTTC
CASTAGTGGVLSAETQYF
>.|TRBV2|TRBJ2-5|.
TGTGCCTTTCTCGGAGCGTTTGGAGTGGAGACCCAGTACTTC
CAFLGAFGVETQYF
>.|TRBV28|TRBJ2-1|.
TGTGCCAGCAGTTTAGTGAGGGTATCTCTTAATGAGCAGTTCTTC
CASSLVRVSLNEQFF
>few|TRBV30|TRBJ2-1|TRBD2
TGTGCCTGGGAGCTAGCGGGACCTAGGGCCAATGAGCAGTTCTTC
CAWELAGPRANEQFF
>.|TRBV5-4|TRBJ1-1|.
TGTGCCAGCAGCTTGGTAGGCAGGGGAACTGAAGCTTTCTTT
CASSLVGRGTEAFF
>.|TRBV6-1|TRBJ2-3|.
TGTGCCAGCAGTGACCCCCGACTAGTTCCAGCGACAGATACGCAGTATTTT
CASSDPRLVPATDTQYF
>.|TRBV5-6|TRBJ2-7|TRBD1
TGTGCCAGCAGCTGGACCGGGACAGGATCTTTATACGAGCAGTACTTC
CASSWTGTGSLYEQYF
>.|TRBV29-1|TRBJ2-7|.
TGCAGCGGGATGGAGGGGAGGGAGCAGTACTTC
CSGMEGREQYF
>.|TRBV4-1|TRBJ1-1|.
TGCGCCAGCAGCCAACGACAGGAAGACACTGAAGCTTTCTTT
CASSQRQEDTEAFF
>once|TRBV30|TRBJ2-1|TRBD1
TGTGCCTGGAGTAGGGACAGGGGGACATATGAGCAGTTCTTC
CAWSRDRGTYEQFF
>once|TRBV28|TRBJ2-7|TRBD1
TGTGCCAGCAGCCTACTTGGGACAGGGGTCCACGGGCAGTACTTC
CASSLLGTGVHGQYF
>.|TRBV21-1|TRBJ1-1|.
TGTGCCAGCAGCAAAGAGGGACTTGAAGACAGGGGAGACGAACACACTGAAGCTTTCTTT
CASSKEGLEDRGDEHTEAFF
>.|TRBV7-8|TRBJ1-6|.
TGTGCCAGCAGCAAACAGGGACGTCTGGATTCACCCCTCCACTTT
CASSKQGRLDSPLHF
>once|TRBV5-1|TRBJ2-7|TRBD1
TGCGCCAGCAGCTTTACCGGGACAGGGAATAACGAGCAGTACTTC
CASSFTGTGNNEQYF
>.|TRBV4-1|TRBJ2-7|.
TGCGCCAGCAGCCAAGATTGGGTTACGGGATCTTACGAGCAGTACTTC
CASSQDWVTGSYEQYF
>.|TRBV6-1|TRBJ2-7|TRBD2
TGTGCCAGCAGTGAATCCCTGACTAGCGGGGTCTCCTACGAGCAGTACTTC
CASSESLTSGVSYEQYF
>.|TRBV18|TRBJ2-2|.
TGTGCCAGCTCACCAGCCGGGTGGGTATTGGCGAACACCGGGGAGCTGTTTTTT
CASSPAGWVLANTGELFF